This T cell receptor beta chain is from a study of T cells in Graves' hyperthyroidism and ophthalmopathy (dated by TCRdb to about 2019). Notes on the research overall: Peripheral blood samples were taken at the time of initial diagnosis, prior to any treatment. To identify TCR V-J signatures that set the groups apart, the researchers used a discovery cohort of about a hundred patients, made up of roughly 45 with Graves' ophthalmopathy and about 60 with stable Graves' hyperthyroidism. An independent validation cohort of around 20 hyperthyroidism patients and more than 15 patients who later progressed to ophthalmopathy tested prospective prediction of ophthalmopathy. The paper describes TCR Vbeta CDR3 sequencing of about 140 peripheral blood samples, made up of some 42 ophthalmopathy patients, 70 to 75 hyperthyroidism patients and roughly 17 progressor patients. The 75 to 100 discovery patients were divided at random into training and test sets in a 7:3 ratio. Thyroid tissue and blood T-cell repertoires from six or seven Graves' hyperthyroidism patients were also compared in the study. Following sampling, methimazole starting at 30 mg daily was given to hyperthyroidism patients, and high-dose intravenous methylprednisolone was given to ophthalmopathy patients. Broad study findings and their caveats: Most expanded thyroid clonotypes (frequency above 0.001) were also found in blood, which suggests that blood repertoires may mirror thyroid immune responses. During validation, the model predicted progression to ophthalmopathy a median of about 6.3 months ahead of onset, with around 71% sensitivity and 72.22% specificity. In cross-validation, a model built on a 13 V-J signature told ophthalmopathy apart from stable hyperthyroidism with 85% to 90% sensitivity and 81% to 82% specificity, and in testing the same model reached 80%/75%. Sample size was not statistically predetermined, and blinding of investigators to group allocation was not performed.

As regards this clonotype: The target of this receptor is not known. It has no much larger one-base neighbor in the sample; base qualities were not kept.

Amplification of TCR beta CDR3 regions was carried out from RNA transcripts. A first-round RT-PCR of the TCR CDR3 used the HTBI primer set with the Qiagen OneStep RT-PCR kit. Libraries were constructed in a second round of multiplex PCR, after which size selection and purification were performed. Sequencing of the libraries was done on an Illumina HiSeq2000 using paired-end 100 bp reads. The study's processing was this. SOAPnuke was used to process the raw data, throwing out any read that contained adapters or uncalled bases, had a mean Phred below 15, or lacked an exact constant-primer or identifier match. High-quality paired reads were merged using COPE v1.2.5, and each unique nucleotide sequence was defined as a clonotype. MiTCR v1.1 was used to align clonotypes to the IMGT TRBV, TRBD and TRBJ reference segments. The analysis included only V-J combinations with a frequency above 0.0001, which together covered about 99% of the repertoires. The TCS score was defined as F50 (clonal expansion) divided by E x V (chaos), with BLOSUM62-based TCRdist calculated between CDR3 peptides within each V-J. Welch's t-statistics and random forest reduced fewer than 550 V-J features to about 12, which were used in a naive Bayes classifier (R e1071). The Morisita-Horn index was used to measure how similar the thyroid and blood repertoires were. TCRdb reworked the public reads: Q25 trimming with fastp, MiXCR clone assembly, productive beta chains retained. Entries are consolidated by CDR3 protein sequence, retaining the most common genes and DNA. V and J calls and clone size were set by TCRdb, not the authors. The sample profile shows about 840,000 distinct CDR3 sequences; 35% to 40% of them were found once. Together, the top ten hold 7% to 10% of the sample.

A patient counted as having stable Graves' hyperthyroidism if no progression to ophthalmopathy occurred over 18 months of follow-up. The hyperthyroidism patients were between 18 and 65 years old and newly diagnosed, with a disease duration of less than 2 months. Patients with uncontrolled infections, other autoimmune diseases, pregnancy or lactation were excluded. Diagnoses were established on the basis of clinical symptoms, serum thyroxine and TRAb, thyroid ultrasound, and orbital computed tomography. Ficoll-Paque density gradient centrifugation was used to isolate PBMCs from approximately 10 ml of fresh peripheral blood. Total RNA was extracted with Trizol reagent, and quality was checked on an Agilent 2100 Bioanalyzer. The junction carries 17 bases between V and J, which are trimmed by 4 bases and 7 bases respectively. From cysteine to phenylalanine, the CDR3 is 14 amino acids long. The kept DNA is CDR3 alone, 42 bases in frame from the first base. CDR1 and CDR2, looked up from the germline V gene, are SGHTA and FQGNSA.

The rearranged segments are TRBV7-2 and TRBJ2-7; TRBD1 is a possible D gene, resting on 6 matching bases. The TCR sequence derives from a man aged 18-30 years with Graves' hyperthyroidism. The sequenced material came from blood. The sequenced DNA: TGTGCCAGCAGCTCAGCAAGGGGGACGGGGGAGCAGTACTTC. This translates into CASSSARGTGEQYF.